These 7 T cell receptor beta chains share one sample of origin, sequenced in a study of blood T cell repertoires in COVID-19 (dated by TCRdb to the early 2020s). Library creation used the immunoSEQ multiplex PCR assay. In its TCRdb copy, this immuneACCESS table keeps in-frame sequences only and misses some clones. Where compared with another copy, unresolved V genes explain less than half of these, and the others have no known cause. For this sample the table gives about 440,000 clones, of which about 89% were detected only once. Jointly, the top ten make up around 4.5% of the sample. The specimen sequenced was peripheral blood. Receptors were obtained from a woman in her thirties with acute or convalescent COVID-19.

The CDR3 nucleotides are TGTGCCAGCAGCTTACCGACAGGGAATTCACCCCTCCACTTT. It codes for CASSLPTGNSPLHF. The chain carries TRBV7-9 and TRBJ1-6; the match to TRBD1 covers 7 bases. The CDR3 is made up of 14 amino acids. CDR1 and CDR2 (germline): SEHNR, FQNEAQ (reference sequence). J gave up 7 bases and V 2 bases, and 2 bases lay outside the gene matches.

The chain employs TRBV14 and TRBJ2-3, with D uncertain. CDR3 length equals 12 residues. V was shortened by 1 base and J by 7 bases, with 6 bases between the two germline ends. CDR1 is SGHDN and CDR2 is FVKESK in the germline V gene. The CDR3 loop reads CASSQVPYTQYF. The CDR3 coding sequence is TGTGCCAGCAGCCAAGTTCCCTATACGCAGTATTTT. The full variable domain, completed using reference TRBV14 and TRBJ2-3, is EAGVTQFPSHSVIEKGQTVTLRCDPISGHDNLYWYRRVMGKEIKFLLHFVKESKQDESGMPNNRFLAERTGGTYSTLKVQPAELEDSGVYFCASSQVPYTQYFGPGTRLTVL.

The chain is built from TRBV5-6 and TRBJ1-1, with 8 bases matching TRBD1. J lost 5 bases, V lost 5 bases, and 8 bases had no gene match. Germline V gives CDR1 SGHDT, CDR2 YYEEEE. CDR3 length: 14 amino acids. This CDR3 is CASSTGGVRTEAFF. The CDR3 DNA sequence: TGTGCCAGCAGTACAGGGGGAGTTAGGACTGAAGCTTTCTTT.

DNA of the CDR3: TGTGCCAGTGCCTACCGGGACAGGGTCTACGAGCAGTACTTC. Its translation: CASAYRDRVYEQYF. V gene TRBV19 combines with J gene TRBJ2-7; 9 bases fit TRBD1. The CDR3 runs to 14 residues. Germline assignment: CDR1 LNHDA and CDR2 SQIVND (reference sequence). With V trimmed by 8 bases and J by 3 bases, 8 bases remained unmatched.

DNA of the CDR3: TGTGCCAGCTCACCATCCAGGGGGGCTAATGAAAAACTGTTTTTT. This encodes CASSPSRGANEKLFF. The chain is built from TRBV18 and TRBJ1-4; 7 bases match TRBD1. V lost 2 bases to trimming and J lost 3 bases; unmatched junction nucleotides: 3. This CDR3 is 15 amino acids long. Per the germline V gene, CDR1 is KGHSH and CDR2 is LQKENI.

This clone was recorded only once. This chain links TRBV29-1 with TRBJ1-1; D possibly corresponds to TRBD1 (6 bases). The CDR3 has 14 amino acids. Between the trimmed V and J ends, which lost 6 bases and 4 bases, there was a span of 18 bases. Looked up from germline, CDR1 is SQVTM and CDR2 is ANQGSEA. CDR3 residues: CSVNPGGPGTEAFF. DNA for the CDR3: TGCAGCGTAAACCCGGGGGGGCCGGGCACTGAAGCTTTCTTT. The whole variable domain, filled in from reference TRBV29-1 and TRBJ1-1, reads SAVISQKPSRDICQRGTSLTIQCQVDSQVTMMFWYRQQPGQSLTLIATANQGSEATYESGFVIDKFPISRPNLTFSTLTVSNMSPEDSSIYLCSVNPGGPGTEAFFGQGTRLTVV.

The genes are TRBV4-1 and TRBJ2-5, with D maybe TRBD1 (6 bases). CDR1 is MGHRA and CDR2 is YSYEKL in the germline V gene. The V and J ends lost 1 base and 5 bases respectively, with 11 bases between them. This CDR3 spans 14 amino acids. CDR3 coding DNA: TGCGCCAGCAGCCAAGGAGGACAGTTGGAGACCCAGTACTTC. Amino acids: CASSQGGQLETQYF.